These T cell receptor beta chains were read from a single sample in a study of vaccination and CD4 T cells after COVID-19. Their specific antigens are unknown. TCRdb re-called the PCR reads through MiXCR, storing one row per CDR3 protein. Among around 10,000 distinct CDR3 sequences listed, roughly 35% were seen once. Sequencing used CD4+ T cells from blood, cultured in vitro. These receptors originate from a human donor in good health. Each CDR3 is given with its conserved first and last residue. A D gene is named only where the DNA matches it firmly. Clone size is stated in some rows and not others, as once, few, many or a class when expanded.

J: TRBJ1-5; size: few; D: TRBD1; V: TRBV6-2/TRBV6-3; CDR3: CASSPSDRGGNQPQHF; DNA: TGTGCCAGCAGTCCATCCGACAGGGGTGGCAATCAGCCCCAGCATTTT
J: TRBJ1-2; size: few; D: -; V: TRBV7-2; CDR3: CASSFGTEYGYTF; DNA: TGTGCCAGCAGCTTCGGGACGGAATATGGCTACACCTTC
J: TRBJ2-1; size: few; D: TRBD2; V: TRBV7-6; CDR3: CASSVGLAGGNEQFF; DNA: TGTGCCAGCAGCGTAGGGCTAGCGGGGGGCAATGAGCAGTTCTTC
J: TRBJ2-3; size: -; D: -; V: TRBV7-3; CDR3: CASSLERQSSTDTQYF; DNA: TGTGCCAGCAGCTTAGAACGACAATCTAGCACAGATACGCAGTATTTT
J: TRBJ2-7; size: -; D: TRBD2; V: TRBV7-9; CDR3: CASSLRSGTSGIHGYEQYF; DNA: TGTGCCAGCAGCTTACGTTCCGGGACTAGCGGGATTCATGGCTACGAGCAGTACTTC
J: TRBJ2-7; size: -; D: TRBD2; V: TRBV7-6; CDR3: CASSSLAGAGGEQYF; DNA: TGTGCCAGCAGCTCGCTTGCAGGAGCGGGGGGGGAGCAGTACTTC
J: TRBJ2-2; size: few; D: -; V: TRBV11-3; CDR3: CASSFEGGTGELFF; DNA: TGTGCCAGCAGCTTCGAGGGAGGCACCGGGGAGCTGTTTTTT
J: TRBJ2-5; size: -; D: -; V: TRBV20-1; CDR3: CSARMKETQYF; DNA: TGCAGTGCTAGAATGAAAGAGACCCAGTACTTC
J: TRBJ2-7; size: -; D: TRBD2; V: TRBV2; CDR3: CASRRGSSGDLVDF; DNA: TGTGCCAGCAGGAGGGGGTCTAGCGGGGACTTGGTGGACTTC
J: TRBJ2-2; size: once; D: -; V: TRBV6-1; CDR3: CATRGTSGELFF; DNA: TGTGCCACCCGAGGGACTTCCGGGGAGCTGTTTTTT
J: TRBJ1-6; size: medium-sized; D: -; V: TRBV6-2/TRBV6-3; CDR3: CASSPGSGNSPLHF; DNA: TGTGCCAGCAGCCCGGGGTCGGGGAATTCACCCCTCCACTTT
J: TRBJ2-7; size: -; D: -; V: TRBV6-1; CDR3: CASSEHQRGAYEQYF; DNA: TGTGCCAGCAGTGAACACCAGAGGGGGGCCTACGAGCAGTACTTC
J: TRBJ1-1; size: few; D: -; V: TRBV7-3; CDR3: CASSLKGDTEAFF; DNA: TGTGCCAGCAGCTTAAAAGGGGACACTGAAGCTTTCTTT
J: TRBJ2-7; size: few; D: -; V: TRBV20-1; CDR3: CSASDGGRTYEQYF; DNA: TGCAGTGCTTCGGACGGAGGCCGAACCTACGAGCAGTACTTC
J: TRBJ2-5; size: few; D: TRBD2; V: TRBV20-1; CDR3: CSAGGIWETQYF; DNA: TGCAGTGCGGGGGGGATTTGGGAGACCCAGTACTTC
J: TRBJ2-7; size: -; D: -; V: TRBV29-1; CDR3: CSVVQAGTDEQYF; DNA: TGCAGCGTTGTACAGGCGGGAACGGACGAGCAGTACTTC
J: TRBJ2-7; size: -; D: -; V: TRBV7-8; CDR3: CASSYNQDVSYEQYF; DNA: TGTGCCAGCAGCTATAATCAGGATGTCTCCTACGAGCAGTACTTC
J: TRBJ1-2; size: few; D: TRBD1; V: TRBV15; CDR3: CATSGRDRASGYTF; DNA: TGTGCCACCAGCGGCCGGGACAGGGCTTCTGGCTACACCTTC
J: TRBJ2-4; size: medium-sized; D: TRBD1; V: TRBV10-2; CDR3: CANTRPGQGFQIQYF; DNA: TGCGCCAATACCCGACCGGGACAGGGGTTTCAAATTCAGTACTTC
J: TRBJ2-3; size: -; D: TRBD1; V: TRBV7-9; CDR3: CASSGRKQGGGTDTQYF; DNA: TGTGCCAGCAGCGGCCGAAAACAGGGGGGAGGCACAGATACGCAGTATTTT
J: TRBJ1-2; size: few; D: -; V: TRBV15; CDR3: CATSRRGTSGGDGYTF; DNA: TGTGCCACCAGCAGAAGGGGGACATCCGGTGGTGATGGCTACACCTTC
J: TRBJ2-3; size: few; D: -; V: TRBV7-3; CDR3: CASSLWASGTDTQYF; DNA: TGTGCCAGCAGCTTATGGGCTAGCGGCACAGATACGCAGTATTTT
J: TRBJ1-6; size: few; D: -; V: TRBV28; CDR3: CASNMGGSRNSPLHF; DNA: TGTGCCAGCAACATGGGAGGGAGCCGTAATTCACCCCTCCACTTT
J: TRBJ1-2; size: -; D: TRBD1; V: TRBV27; CDR3: CASREQGANTNGYTF; DNA: TGTGCCAGCAGGGAACAGGGGGCGAACACGAATGGCTACACCTTC
J: TRBJ2-1; size: few; D: TRBD2; V: TRBV7-9; CDR3: CASSPLAGGDNEQFF; DNA: TGTGCCAGCAGTCCACTAGCGGGAGGGGACAATGAGCAGTTCTTC
J: TRBJ2-7; size: -; D: -; V: TRBV28; CDR3: CASRTSGGAYEQYF; DNA: TGTGCCAGCAGAACTTCAGGTGGCGCTTACGAGCAGTACTTC
J: TRBJ1-2; size: few; D: -; V: TRBV11-1; CDR3: CASSLEGRDYGYTF; DNA: TGTGCCAGCAGCTTAGAGGGACGAGACTATGGCTACACCTTC
J: TRBJ1-1; size: -; D: -; V: TRBV6-2/TRBV6-3; CDR3: CASSWALGRQTYEAFF; DNA: TGTGCCAGCAGCTGGGCCCTAGGGCGGCAGACCTATGAAGCTTTCTTT
J: TRBJ2-5; size: -; D: -; V: TRBV15; CDR3: CATSPRFAQETQYF; DNA: TGTGCCACCAGCCCCCGGTTTGCCCAAGAGACCCAGTACTTC
J: TRBJ2-2; size: -; D: TRBD1; V: TRBV5-4; CDR3: CASSSRGPNTGELFF; DNA: TGTGCCAGCAGCAGTAGGGGGCCGAACACCGGGGAGCTGTTTTTT
J: TRBJ2-7; size: -; D: -; V: TRBV4-2; CDR3: CASSQEATYEQYF; DNA: TGTGCCAGCAGCCAAGAGGCAACCTACGAGCAGTACTTC
J: TRBJ2-7; size: -; D: TRBD2; V: TRBV7-3; CDR3: CASSLGLAGDYEQYF; DNA: TGTGCCAGCAGCTTGGGACTAGCGGGAGACTACGAGCAGTACTTC
J: TRBJ2-2; size: few; D: TRBD2; V: TRBV11-3; CDR3: CASSLTAGGPNGELFF; DNA: TGTGCCAGCAGCTTGACGGCGGGAGGGCCAAACGGGGAGCTGTTTTTT